The rows below give T cell receptor beta chains drawn from one sample of a study of OX40 agonist ivuxolimab in advanced cancers. Sequenced by immunoSEQ multiplex PCR; TCRdb stores in-frame clones only, minus some. The sample yields approximately 72,000 clones, roughly 84% seen once. The sample was CD4+ or CD8+ T cells sorted from blood, taken in a trial of the OX40 agonist ivuxolimab. These receptors were collected from an adult with an advanced solid tumor such as melanoma, head and neck, liver or kidney cancer. CDR3s include the opening cysteine and the closing phenylalanine or tryptophan. Each record gives: V gene, D gene, J gene, clone size, CDR3 DNA, CDR3 protein. The D gene is left open where the match is weak. Clone size is given for some rows only: seen once, a few or many times, or a class if the clone is expanded.

TRBV7-6	TRBD1	TRBJ1-2	few	TGTGCCAGCAGCCGACAGGGGGGCTACACCTTC	CASSRQGGYTF
TRBV6-1	.	TRBJ2-1	.	TGTGCCAGCAGTGAACTGGCGGTTTCGGATGAGCAGTTCTTC	CASSELAVSDEQFF
TRBV30	.	TRBJ1-4	.	TGTGCCTGGATTCCGACAGCAACTAATGAAAAACTGTTTTTT	CAWIPTATNEKLFF
TRBV7-2	TRBD2	TRBJ2-7	.	TGTGCCAGCAGCTTAGTCCTAGCGGGACAGCAGTACTTC	CASSLVLAGQQYF
TRBV29-1	.	TRBJ1-4	.	TGCAGCGTTCAGGGGATCGGTGAAAAACTGTTTTTT	CSVQGIGEKLFF
TRBV5-1	TRBD1	TRBJ2-7	.	TGCGCCAGCAGCCCCTGGACAGGGGACTACGAGCAGTACTTC	CASSPWTGDYEQYF
TRBV5-1	TRBD2	TRBJ2-7	.	TGCGCCAGCAGCATTAGCGGGGGGTCCGACGAGCAGTACTTC	CASSISGGSDEQYF
TRBV2	.	TRBJ2-5	.	TGTGCCAGCAGTGTGCGGGGAGAGACCCAGTACTTC	CASSVRGETQYF
TRBV14	.	TRBJ2-5	.	TGTGCCAGCAGTTGGGACCGGGAGACCCAGTACTTC	CASSWDRETQYF
TRBV6-6	.	TRBJ1-2	.	TGTGCCAGCAGGCCCGACAGGATGGAGGGCTACACCTTC	CASRPDRMEGYTF
TRBV5-1	.	TRBJ2-5	.	TGCGCCAGCAGACATCGGACGGGAGTCCAGGAGACCCAGTACTTC	CASRHRTGVQETQYF
TRBV5-5	TRBD2	TRBJ2-3	.	TGTGCCAGCAGCTTGGCTCGTAGCGGGATTGCCACAGATACGCAGTATTTT	CASSLARSGIATDTQYF
TRBV5-1	TRBD2	TRBJ2-1	.	TGCGCCAGCAGCTTGAGGTCGGCGACTAGCGGAGGCTACAATGAGCAGTTCTTC	CASSLRSATSGGYNEQFF
TRBV4-1	.	TRBJ2-1	.	TGCGCCAGCAGCCGGGACTTAACAAGCTCCTACAATGAGCAGTTCTTC	CASSRDLTSSYNEQFF
TRBV7-9	.	TRBJ2-5	.	TGTGCCAGCAGCCCGGAGGGTGGATGGGGGCACTTC	CASSPEGGWGHF
TRBV18	.	TRBJ1-2	.	TGTGCCAGCTCACCACCTAGCGGACATCAGGGTGGTGGCTACACCTTC	CASSPPSGHQGGGYTF
TRBV2	.	TRBJ2-7	.	TGTGCCAGCAGCCAAAGACAGACCAGATCCTTCTACGAGCAGTACTTC	CASSQRQTRSFYEQYF
TRBV10-1	TRBD1	TRBJ1-1	once	TGCGCCAGCAGCTCGGGACAGCTTAACACTGAAGCTTTCTTT	CASSSGQLNTEAFF
TRBV7-9	TRBD2	TRBJ2-1	.	TGTGCCAGCAGCCCGACTAGCGGGGGGTACAATGAGCAGTTCTTC	CASSPTSGGYNEQFF
TRBV6-5	.	TRBJ1-5	.	TGTGCCAGCAGTTACTCTAGGGGTGATCAGCCCCAGCATTTT	CASSYSRGDQPQHF
TRBV2	.	TRBJ2-2	.	TGTGCCAGCAGTGGGTGGGAGAACACCGGGGAGCTGTTTTTT	CASSGWENTGELFF
TRBV29-1	TRBD2	TRBJ2-1	.	TGCAGCGGGACGGGACTATCCCAAGCCAATGAGCAGTTCTTC	CSGTGLSQANEQFF
TRBV7-9	TRBD1	TRBJ1-2	.	TGTGCCAGCAGTCCGACAGGGGGCGCGGAGGGCTACACCTTC	CASSPTGGAEGYTF
TRBV5-1	.	TRBJ2-5	.	TGCGCCAGCAGCCCCGAAAGCATCGGGGGGACCCAGTACTTC	CASSPESIGGTQYF
TRBV6-5	TRBD1	TRBJ1-1	.	TGTGCCAGCAGTACTACAGGGGGCACTGAAGCTTTCTTT	CASSTTGGTEAFF
TRBV29-1	.	TRBJ2-6	.	TGCAGCGCCCTGCAGGGCTCTGGGGCCAACGTCCTGACTTTC	CSALQGSGANVLTF
TRBV5-5	.	TRBJ2-1	.	TGTGCCAGCAGCTTGGATGCAGGTTCCTACAATGAGCAGTTCTTC	CASSLDAGSYNEQFF
TRBV29-1	.	TRBJ2-4	.	TGCAGCGGTGGGGGGGGCGTAAGCGGGGCTAAAAACATTCAGTACTTC	CSGGGGVSGAKNIQYF
TRBV29-1	TRBD2	TRBJ2-5	.	TGCAGCGTTGAACCAGCGGGGGACCAAGAGACCCAGTACTTC	CSVEPAGDQETQYF
TRBV11-2	.	TRBJ2-3	.	TGTGCCAGCAGCCCCGCCAATACGCAGTATTTT	CASSPANTQYF
TRBV28	.	TRBJ2-3	.	TGTGCCAGCAGTTTCCCAGGTGGGGATCTGACAGATACGCAGTATTTT	CASSFPGGDLTDTQYF
TRBV5-6	.	TRBJ1-5	few	TGTGCCAGCAGCTTGGACAGGATCGGGCAGCCCCAGCATTTT	CASSLDRIGQPQHF
TRBV7-8	.	TRBJ2-7	.	TGTGCCAGCAGCTTAGGATCGGATTCGGGCTACGAGCAGTACTTC	CASSLGSDSGYEQYF
TRBV11-1	TRBD1	TRBJ2-2	.	TGTGCCAGCAGTCTACAGGGGACGCAGGGCACCGGGGAGCTGTTTTTT	CASSLQGTQGTGELFF
TRBV18	.	TRBJ2-5	.	TGTGCCAGCTCACCAGAGGGGGGTTCCCAAGAGACCCAGTACTTC	CASSPEGGSQETQYF
TRBV30	TRBD2	TRBJ2-1	.	TGTGCCTGGAGTGTACCCGGGAGGAACAATGAGCAGTTCTTC	CAWSVPGRNNEQFF
TRBV6-1	TRBD1	TRBJ1-1	.	TGTGCCAGCAGCCCCGTCAGGGGGCGAACTGAAGCTTTCTTT	CASSPVRGRTEAFF
TRBV5-8	.	TRBJ2-7	.	TGTGCCAGCAGCTTCTCTGGGGACACCGTTGGCGGCGAGCAGTACTTC	CASSFSGDTVGGEQYF
TRBV4-3	.	TRBJ1-4	.	TGCGCCAGCAGCCAAGATTTCAGGGGAGAGGGTAATGAAAAACTGTTTTTT	CASSQDFRGEGNEKLFF
TRBV6-5	.	TRBJ2-7	.	TGTGCCAGCAGTTACGGGAAGCCCTACGAGCAGTACTTC	CASSYGKPYEQYF
TRBV6-1	.	TRBJ2-7	once	TGTGCCAGCAGTGAAGCAGGTGGGCAGATCTACGAGCAGTACTTC	CASSEAGGQIYEQYF
TRBV6-5	.	TRBJ1-3	.	TGTGCCAGCGGATCCTTGGGAAACACCATATATTTT	CASGSLGNTIYF
TRBV18	.	TRBJ1-4	.	TGTGCCAGCTCAAAGGACTGGGGAGAGAATGAAAAACTGTTTTTT	CASSKDWGENEKLFF
TRBV6-1	.	TRBJ1-2	.	TGTGCCAGCAGTGAATTAGAGACCTCGGGATATGGCTACACCTTC	CASSELETSGYGYTF
TRBV29-1	.	TRBJ1-2	.	TGCAGCGTTGAATCAGGCTATGGCTACACCTTC	CSVESGYGYTF
TRBV5-6	.	TRBJ2-2	.	TGTGCCAGCAGCTTTCCGGGCACCGGGGAGCTGTTTTTT	CASSFPGTGELFF
TRBV10-3	TRBD1	TRBJ2-2	few	TGTGCCATCAGTGAGCCGACAGGGGGCTTCACCGGGGAGCTGTTTTTT	CAISEPTGGFTGELFF
TRBV11-2	.	TRBJ2-5	.	TGTGCCAGCAGCTTAGATTTCGCCAGGGGATTTGTCGAGACCCAGTACTTC	CASSLDFARGFVETQYF
TRBV6-1	TRBD2	TRBJ2-7	.	TGTGCCAGCAGCGTTAGCGGGAGGTCCTACGAGCAGTACTTC	CASSVSGRSYEQYF
TRBV18	.	TRBJ2-3	few	TGTGCCAGCTTCTACAGCACAGATACGCAGTATTTT	CASFYSTDTQYF
TRBV7-9	TRBD2	TRBJ2-5	.	TGTGCCAGCAGCTCCTCTAGCGGGGGGGCTTGGGTGGACCAGTACTTC	CASSSSSGGAWVDQYF
TRBV30	.	TRBJ2-7	.	TGTGCCTGGAGTCTATGGCGGTTAGCAACAGGACTGTCCTACGAGCAGTACTTC	CAWSLWRLATGLSYEQYF
TRBV14	.	TRBJ2-7	once	TGTGCCAGCAGCCACACCTACGAGCAGTACTTC	CASSHTYEQYF
TRBV5-8	.	TRBJ1-5	.	TGTGCCAGCAGCTTATACGTTCAGCCCCAGCATTTT	CASSLYVQPQHF
TRBV18	.	TRBJ1-1	.	TGTGCCAGCTCACTAAGTGTCAGGGACACTGAAGCTTTCTTT	CASSLSVRDTEAFF
TRBV14	.	TRBJ1-4	.	TGTGCCAGCAGCCTCGACAGCATCAATGAAAAACTGTTTTTT	CASSLDSINEKLFF
TRBV9	TRBD2	TRBJ2-2	.	TGTGCCAGCAGCCCGGGACTAGCGGGAGGGCCGGGCGACACCGGGGAGCTGTTTTTT	CASSPGLAGGPGDTGELFF